The 19 T cell receptor beta chains given below trace back to one sample, sequenced in a study of T cells in Graves' hyperthyroidism and ophthalmopathy. What was amplified from RNA transcripts were TCR beta CDR3 regions. The HTBI primer set drove a first-round RT-PCR of the TCR CDR3. MiXCR was run by TCRdb on the multiplex PCR reads, yielding one entry per CDR3 protein. This table holds some 500,000 distinct CDR3 sequences, approximately 25% found once. The sequencing sample was made of blood. These receptors came from a woman under 40 with Graves' ophthalmopathy.

This clonotype was detected only a few times. The gene calls are TRBV12-3 or TRBV12-4 and TRBJ2-2; 9 bases are a match to TRBD1. V lost 3 bases, J lost 6 bases, and 11 bases stayed unmatched. The CDR3 loop spans 17 amino acids. This chain's CDR3 is CASSFPFRTGVAGELFF. The CDR3 DNA sequence: TGTGCCAGCAGTTTCCCTTTTAGGACAGGGGTTGCCGGGGAGCTGTTTTTT.

This clonotype was detected ten times or more. The chain joins TRBV13 to TRBJ2-7; tentatively, D is TRBD1 (8 bases). V gave up 4 bases and J gave up 7 bases, with 20 bases separating them. The germline V gene encodes CDR1 PRHDT and CDR2 FYEKMQ (reference sequence). This CDR3 spans 15 amino acids. The DNA for the CDR3 is TGTGCCAGCAGCTACGAACAGGGGGGGTTCGGGGAGCAGTACTTC. Protein: CASSYEQGGFGEQYF.

This chain uses TRBV28 with TRBJ1-5; D ambiguous. CDR3 length: 14 residues. V gave up 2 bases and J gave up 4 bases, with 9 bases separating them. From germline, CDR1 is MDHEN and CDR2 SYDVKM. The CDR3 here is CASSLKSGNQPQHF. Here the CDR3 DNA reads TGTGCCAGCAGTTTAAAATCGGGGAATCAGCCCCAGCATTTT.

This clonotype appeared many times. The J gene is TRBJ2-7, the V gene TRBV4-1, with TRBD1 matching 10 bases. The CDR3 sequence is 16 residues long. The V segment lost 3 bases and the J segment 5 bases; nucleotides outside the gene matches: 10. Germline loops: CDR1 MGHRA, CDR2 YSYEKL. The CDR3 DNA is TGCGCCAGCAGCCAGGAACCGACAGGGGGCAGGAACGAGCAGTACTTC. Translation: CASSQEPTGGRNEQYF.

Many counts were recorded for this clonotype. The chain uses TRBV7-9 and TRBJ1-2, with 7 positions matching TRBD1. Germline V gene data show CDR1 as SEHNR and CDR2 as FQNEAQ (reference sequence). The CDR3 totals 14 residues. V lost 5 bases, J lost 7 bases, and 10 bases stayed unmatched. The CDR3 coding sequence is TGTGCCAGCAGCGCACAGGGGCGCCTCGGTGGCTACACCTTC. It codes for CASSAQGRLGGYTF.

For the CDR3, the DNA is TGTGCTAGTGGTGTCCAGGGTTCCCAGCCCCAGCATTTT. Translation gives CASGVQGSQPQHF. The chain employs TRBV12-5 and TRBJ1-5, with D possibly TRBD1 on 5 matching bases. Trimming took 5 bases from V and 7 from J, leaving 12 bases between them. The CDR3 length is 13 residues. The germline V gene encodes CDR1 LGHNT and CDR2 FRNRAP.

This clonotype was seen at least ten times. The chain links TRBV5-4 to TRBJ1-2, with TRBD1 as a possible D gene (6 bases). Trimming pared 0 bases from V and 3 bases from J, leaving 12 bases between. The CDR3 contains 15 residues. Germline V gives CDR1 SGHNT, CDR2 YYREEE (reference sequence). CDR3 region: CASSLAQQGYYGYTF. The DNA of the CDR3 is TGTGCCAGCAGCTTGGCCCAACAGGGATACTATGGCTACACCTTC.

This clonotype was observed a handful of times. This rearrangement joins TRBV20-1 to TRBJ2-5; a weak D match, TRBD1 (5 bases). The CDR3 consists of 14 residues. CDR1 is DFQATT, CDR2 SNEGSKA, per germline (reference sequence). V dropped 5 bases and J dropped 4 bases, with 17 bases sitting between them. CDR3: CSAPDLTRGETQYF. The CDR3 DNA sequence: TGCAGTGCTCCGGACCTCACAAGGGGAGAGACCCAGTACTTC.

This clonotype was recorded many times. The chain joins TRBV30 to TRBJ2-7; no firm D call. Germline loops: CDR1 GTSNPN, CDR2 SVGIG (reference sequence). The length of the CDR3 is 11 residues. V was shortened by 5 bases and J by 3 bases, with 8 bases between the two germline ends. The CDR3 spells CAWGSFYEQYF. CDR3 nucleotides: TGTGCCTGGGGCTCTTTCTACGAGCAGTACTTC.

Many counts were recorded for this clonotype. The V and J genes are TRBV7-2 and TRBJ2-7, with D maybe TRBD2 (5 bases). Germline CDR1 and CDR2: SGHTA and FQGNSA. Trimming took off 2 bases at V and 1 base at J, with 12 bases between the two ends. This CDR3 comprises 15 residues. The CDR3 DNA is TGTGCCAGCAGCTTATTACCAGGAGGATCCTACGAGCAGTACTTC. It encodes CASSLLPGGSYEQYF.

There are many counts of this clonotype. The rearrangement links TRBV4-3 to TRBJ2-7, with D unresolved. The germline gives CDR1 LGHNA, CDR2 YSLEER. The CDR3 sequence is 14 residues long. The V gene lost 0 bases and the J gene lost 5 bases, with 11 bases spanning the gap. Here the CDR3 DNA reads TGCGCCAGCAGCCAAGACGGCGAAATGAACGAGCAGTACTTC. It specifies CASSQDGEMNEQYF.

The chain combines TRBV6-1 with TRBJ1-6, with D unresolved. V lost 5 bases and J lost 9, with 14 bases in between. The CDR3 length is 14 residues. Per the germline V gene, CDR1 is MNHNS and CDR2 is SASEGT. The CDR3 protein is CASSPDGEVSPLHF. The CDR3 DNA reads as TGTGCCAGCAGTCCCGACGGGGAAGTTTCACCCCTCCACTTT.

This chain uses TRBV11-2 with TRBJ2-7; D ambiguous. The germline V gene has CDR1 SGHAT and CDR2 FQNNGV. The CDR3 is 15 residues long. Deletions cut 1 base from V and 3 bases from J, with 13 bases between. The CDR3 sequence: CASSLGWLDGYEQYF. CDR3 in DNA: TGTGCCAGCAGCTTAGGTTGGTTGGACGGCTACGAGCAGTACTTC. The entire variable domain, with the rest obtained from reference TRBV11-2 and TRBJ2-7, is as follows: EAGVAQSPRYKIIEKRQSVAFWCNPISGHATLYWYQQILGQGPKLLIQFQNNGVVDDSQLPKDRFSAERLKGVDSTLKIQPAKLEDSAVYLCASSLGWLDGYEQYFGPGTRLTVT.

The chain employs TRBV30 and TRBJ1-2, with unresolved D. CDR1 and CDR2 (germline): GTSNPN, SVGIG (reference sequence). Trimming took 3 bases from V and 5 from J, leaving 16 bases between them. The CDR3 is made up of 14 amino acids. In DNA, the CDR3 is TGTGCCTGGAGGTACAGCGAATTGGTATATGGCTACACCTTC. Residues: CAWRYSELVYGYTF.

V is TRBV13 and J is TRBJ2-5; D possibly corresponds to TRBD1 (5 bases). V was trimmed by 5 bases and J by 5 bases, leaving 15 bases between them. Germline assignment: CDR1 PRHDT and CDR2 FYEKMQ (reference sequence). The CDR3 is 14 amino acids. CDR3 amino acids: CASSPGRSTETQYF. The CDR3 nucleotides are TGTGCCAGCAGCCCAGGGCGGAGTACGGAGACCCAGTACTTC.

This clonotype showed up many times. This rearrangement joins TRBV29-1 to TRBJ2-5, with unresolved D. Trimming shortened V by 4 bases and J by 1 base, and 10 bases separated the two germline ends. The germline V gene has CDR1 SQVTM and CDR2 ANQGSEA. The length of the CDR3 is 13 residues. CDR3 sequence reads: CSVVSWVQETQYF. The CDR3 DNA sequence: TGCAGCGTTGTCTCTTGGGTCCAAGAGACCCAGTACTTC.

The V call is TRBV9, the J call TRBJ1-6; 10 nucleotides agree with TRBD1. This CDR3 is built from 14 residues. Germline V gene data show CDR1 as SGDLS and CDR2 as YYNGEE. V lost 2 bases, J lost 9 bases, and 2 bases stayed unmatched. In DNA form, the CDR3 reads TGTGCCAGCAGCGTGGGACAGGGGTTTTCACCCCTCCACTTT. Protein: CASSVGQGFSPLHF.

This clonotype was seen repeatedly, ten times or more. The chain uses TRBV28 and TRBJ2-7; possibly TRBD1 or TRBD2 for D (5 bases each). The germline V gene has CDR1 MDHEN and CDR2 SYDVKM. The V and J ends lost 6 bases and 3 bases respectively, with 12 bases between them. The CDR3 has 13 amino acids. The chain's CDR3 is CASRYRGRYEQYF. CDR3 nucleotide sequence: TGTGCCAGCAGGTACCGGGGCCGCTACGAGCAGTACTTC.

With respect to this clonotype: The junction departs from germline at one end; a sequencing error may be responsible. This chain uses TRBV20-1 with TRBJ2-7, with 8 bases lining up with TRBD2. CDR1 is DFQATT, CDR2 SNEGSKA, per germline (reference sequence). The CDR3 length is 15 residues. CDR3 amino acids: CSARLARRTDYEQYF. Written as DNA, the CDR3 is TGCAGTGCCCGACTAGCGAGAAGAACTGACTACGAACAGTACTTC.